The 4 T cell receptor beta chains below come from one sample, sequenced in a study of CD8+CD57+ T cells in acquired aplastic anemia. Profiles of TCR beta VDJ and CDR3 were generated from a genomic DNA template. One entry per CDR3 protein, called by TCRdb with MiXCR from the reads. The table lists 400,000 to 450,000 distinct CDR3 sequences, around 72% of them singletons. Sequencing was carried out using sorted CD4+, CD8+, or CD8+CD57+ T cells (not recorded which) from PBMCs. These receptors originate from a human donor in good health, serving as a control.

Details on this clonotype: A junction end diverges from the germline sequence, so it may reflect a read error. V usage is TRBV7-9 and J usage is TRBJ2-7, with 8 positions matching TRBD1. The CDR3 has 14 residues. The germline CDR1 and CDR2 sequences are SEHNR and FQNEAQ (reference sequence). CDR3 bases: TGTGCCAGCAGCCGGGGACCAGGGGGCACCGAGGAGTACTTC. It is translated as CASSRGPGGTEEYF. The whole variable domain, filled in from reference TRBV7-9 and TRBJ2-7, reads DTGVSQNPRHKITKRGQNVTFRCDPISEHNRLYWYRQTLGQGPEFLTYFQNEAQLEKSRLLSDRFSAERPKGSFSTLEIQRTEQGDSAMYLCASSRGPGGTEEYFGPGTRLTVT.

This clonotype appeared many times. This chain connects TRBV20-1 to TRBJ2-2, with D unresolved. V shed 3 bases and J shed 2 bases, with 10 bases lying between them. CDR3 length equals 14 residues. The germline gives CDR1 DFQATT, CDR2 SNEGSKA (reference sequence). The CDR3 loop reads CSASHSTNTGELFF. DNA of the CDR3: TGCAGTGCTAGCCATTCGACTAACACCGGGGAGCTGTTTTTT.

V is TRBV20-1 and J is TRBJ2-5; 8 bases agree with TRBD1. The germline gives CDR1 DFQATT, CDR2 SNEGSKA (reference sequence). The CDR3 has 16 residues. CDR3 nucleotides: TGCAGCGCCGAGGACAGGGCCCGAGATACTCGAGAGACCCAGTACTTC. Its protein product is CSAEDRARDTRETQYF.

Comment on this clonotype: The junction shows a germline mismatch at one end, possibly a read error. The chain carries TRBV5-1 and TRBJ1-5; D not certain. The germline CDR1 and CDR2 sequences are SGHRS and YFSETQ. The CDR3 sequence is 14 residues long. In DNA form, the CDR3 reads TGTGCCAGCAGCTTGGGCGCGGTGGGTCAGCCCCAGCATTTT. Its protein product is CASSLGAVGQPQHF.